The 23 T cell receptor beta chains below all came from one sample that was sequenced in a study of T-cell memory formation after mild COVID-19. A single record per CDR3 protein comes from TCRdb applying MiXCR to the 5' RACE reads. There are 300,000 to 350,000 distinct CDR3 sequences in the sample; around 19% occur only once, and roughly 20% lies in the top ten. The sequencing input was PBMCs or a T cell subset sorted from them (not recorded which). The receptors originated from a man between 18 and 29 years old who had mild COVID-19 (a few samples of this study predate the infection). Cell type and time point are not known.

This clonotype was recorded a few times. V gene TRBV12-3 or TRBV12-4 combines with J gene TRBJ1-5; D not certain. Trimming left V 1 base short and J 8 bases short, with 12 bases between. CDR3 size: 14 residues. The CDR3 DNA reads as TGTGCCAGCAGTTTAGGCCACGGCTGGAAGCCCCAGCATTTT. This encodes CASSLGHGWKPQHF.

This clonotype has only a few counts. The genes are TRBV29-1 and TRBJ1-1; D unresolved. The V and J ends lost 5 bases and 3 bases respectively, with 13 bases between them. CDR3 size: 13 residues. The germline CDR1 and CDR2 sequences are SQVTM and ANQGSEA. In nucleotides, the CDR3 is TGCAGCGTTAGTTTCCGTAGGGACACTGAAGCTTTCTTT. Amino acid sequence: CSVSFRRDTEAFF. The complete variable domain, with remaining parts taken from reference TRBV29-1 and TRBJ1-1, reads SAVISQKPSRDICQRGTSLTIQCQVDSQVTMMFWYRQQPGQSLTLIATANQGSEATYESGFVIDKFPISRPNLTFSTLTVSNMSPEDSSIYLCSVSFRRDTEAFFGQGTRLTVV.

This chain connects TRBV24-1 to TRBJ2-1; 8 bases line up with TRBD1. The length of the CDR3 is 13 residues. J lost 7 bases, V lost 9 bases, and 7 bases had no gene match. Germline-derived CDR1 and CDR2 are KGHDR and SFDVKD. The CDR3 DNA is TGTGCCACCGCCGACAGGGGCGGTAATGAGCAGTTCTTC. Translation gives CATADRGGNEQFF.

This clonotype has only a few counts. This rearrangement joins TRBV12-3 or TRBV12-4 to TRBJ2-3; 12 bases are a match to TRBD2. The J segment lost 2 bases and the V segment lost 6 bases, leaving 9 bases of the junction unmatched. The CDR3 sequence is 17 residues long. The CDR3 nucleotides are TGTGCCAGCAGACGGAGCCTAGCGGGGGGGTTCACAGATACGCAGTATTTT. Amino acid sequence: CASRRSLAGGFTDTQYF.

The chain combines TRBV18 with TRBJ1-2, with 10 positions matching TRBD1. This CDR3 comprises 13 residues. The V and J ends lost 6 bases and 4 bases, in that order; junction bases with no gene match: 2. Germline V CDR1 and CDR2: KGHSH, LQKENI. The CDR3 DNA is TGTGCCAGCTCGGGGGACAGGGGCTATGGCTACACCTTC. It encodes CASSGDRGYGYTF. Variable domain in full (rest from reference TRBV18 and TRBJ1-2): NAGVMQNPRHLVRRRGQEARLRCSPMKGHSHVYWYRQLPEEGLKFMVYLQKENIIDESGMPKERFSAEFPKEGPSILRIQQVVRGDSAAYFCASSGDRGYGYTFGSGTRLTVV.

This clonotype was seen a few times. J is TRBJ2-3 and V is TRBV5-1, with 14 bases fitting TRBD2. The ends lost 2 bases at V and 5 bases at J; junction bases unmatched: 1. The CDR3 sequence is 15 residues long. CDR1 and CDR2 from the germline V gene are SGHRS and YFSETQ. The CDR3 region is CASSFGLAGGDTQYF. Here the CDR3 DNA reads TGCGCCAGCAGCTTCGGACTAGCGGGGGGAGATACGCAGTATTTT.

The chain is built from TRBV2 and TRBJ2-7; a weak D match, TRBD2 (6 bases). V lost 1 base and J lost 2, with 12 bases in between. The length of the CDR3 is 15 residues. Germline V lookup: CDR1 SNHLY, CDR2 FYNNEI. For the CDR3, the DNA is TGTGCCAGCAGTGAAGGGCCGGGGGTGCCCTACGAGCAGTACGTC. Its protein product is CASSEGPGVPYEQYV.

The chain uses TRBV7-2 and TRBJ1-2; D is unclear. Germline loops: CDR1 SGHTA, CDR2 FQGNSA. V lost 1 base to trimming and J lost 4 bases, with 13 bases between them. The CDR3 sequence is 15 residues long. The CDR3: CASSLGTRSLYGYTF. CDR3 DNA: TGTGCCAGCAGCTTAGGGACCCGTTCCCTCTATGGCTACACCTTC.

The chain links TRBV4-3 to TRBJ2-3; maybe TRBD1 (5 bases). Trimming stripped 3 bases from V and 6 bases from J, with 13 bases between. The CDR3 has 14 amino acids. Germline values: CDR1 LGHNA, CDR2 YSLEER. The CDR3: CASSQVDNPDTQYF. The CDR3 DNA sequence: TGCGCCAGCAGCCAGGTGGACAACCCGGATACGCAGTATTTT.

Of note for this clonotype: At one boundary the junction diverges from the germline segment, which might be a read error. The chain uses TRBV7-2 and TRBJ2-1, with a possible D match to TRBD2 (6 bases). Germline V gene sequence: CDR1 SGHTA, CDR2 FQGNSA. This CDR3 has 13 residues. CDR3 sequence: CASAIRGYTEQFF. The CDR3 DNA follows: TGTGCCAGCGCAATTCGGGGGTACACTGAGCAGTTCTTC.

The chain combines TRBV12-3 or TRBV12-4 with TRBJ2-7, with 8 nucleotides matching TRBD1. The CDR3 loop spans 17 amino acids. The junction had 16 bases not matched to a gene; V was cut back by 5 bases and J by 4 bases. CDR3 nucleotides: TGTGCCAGCAGTCTAACCAGAACCAGACAGGGGCTGTACGAGCAGTACGTC. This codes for CASSLTRTRQGLYEQYV.

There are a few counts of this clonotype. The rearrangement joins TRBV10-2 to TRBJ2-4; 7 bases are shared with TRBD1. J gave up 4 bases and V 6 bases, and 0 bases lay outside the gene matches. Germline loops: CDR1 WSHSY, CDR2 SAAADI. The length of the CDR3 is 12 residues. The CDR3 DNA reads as TGCGCCAGCAGGGGACAGAAAAACATTCAGTACTTC. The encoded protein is CASRGQKNIQYF.

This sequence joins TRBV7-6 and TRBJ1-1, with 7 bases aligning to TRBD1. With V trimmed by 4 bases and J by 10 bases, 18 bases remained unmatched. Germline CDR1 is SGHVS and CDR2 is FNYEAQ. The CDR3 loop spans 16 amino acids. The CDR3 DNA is TGTGCCAGCAGCTCGAGAGGTAGACAGGGCCTTCTCGTAGCTTTCTTT. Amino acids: CASSSRGRQGLLVAFF.

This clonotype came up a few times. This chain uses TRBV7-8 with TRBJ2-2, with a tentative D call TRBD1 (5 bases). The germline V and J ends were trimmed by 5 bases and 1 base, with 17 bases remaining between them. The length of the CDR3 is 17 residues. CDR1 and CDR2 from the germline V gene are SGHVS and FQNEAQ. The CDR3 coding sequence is TGTGCCAGCAGCCACCCGAGACAGAATATGAACACCGGGGAGCTGTTTTTT. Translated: CASSHPRQNMNTGELFF.

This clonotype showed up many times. DNA of the CDR3: TGTGCCACCAGTGATAGGACCGAACCCACCGGGGAGCTGTTTTTT. Residues: CATSDRTEPTGELFF. The chain employs TRBV24-1 and TRBJ2-2; no firm D call. The germline gives CDR1 KGHDR, CDR2 SFDVKD. The germline V and J ends were trimmed by 3 bases and 4 bases, with 11 bases remaining between them. This CDR3 contains 15 residues.

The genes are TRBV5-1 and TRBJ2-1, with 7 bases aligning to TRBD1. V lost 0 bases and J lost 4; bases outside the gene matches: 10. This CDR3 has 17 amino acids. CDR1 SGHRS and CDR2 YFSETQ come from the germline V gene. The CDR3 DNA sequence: TGCGCCAGCAGCTTGGCCTCACAGGGGCCGGTTTACAATGAGCAGTTCTTC. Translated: CASSLASQGPVYNEQFF.

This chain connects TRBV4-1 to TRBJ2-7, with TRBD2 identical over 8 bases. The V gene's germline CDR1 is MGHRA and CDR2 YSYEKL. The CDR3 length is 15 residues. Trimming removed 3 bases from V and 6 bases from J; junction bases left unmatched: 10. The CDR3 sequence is CASSQPQRGTVEQYF. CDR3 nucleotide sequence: TGCGCCAGCAGCCAGCCACAGCGGGGGACCGTCGAGCAGTACTTC.

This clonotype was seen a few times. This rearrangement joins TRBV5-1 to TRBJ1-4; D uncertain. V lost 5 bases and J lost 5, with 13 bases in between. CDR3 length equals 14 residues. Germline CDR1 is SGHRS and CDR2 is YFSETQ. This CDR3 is CASRRAGLNEKLFF. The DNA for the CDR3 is TGCGCCAGCAGAAGGGCCGGACTAAATGAAAAACTGTTTTTT.

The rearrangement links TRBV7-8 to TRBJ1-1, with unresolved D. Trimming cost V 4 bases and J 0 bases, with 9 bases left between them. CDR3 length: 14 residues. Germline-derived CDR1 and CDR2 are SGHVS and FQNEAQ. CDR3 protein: CASSSTPLNTEAFF. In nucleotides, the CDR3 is TGTGCCAGCAGCTCGACGCCCTTGAACACTGAAGCTTTCTTT.

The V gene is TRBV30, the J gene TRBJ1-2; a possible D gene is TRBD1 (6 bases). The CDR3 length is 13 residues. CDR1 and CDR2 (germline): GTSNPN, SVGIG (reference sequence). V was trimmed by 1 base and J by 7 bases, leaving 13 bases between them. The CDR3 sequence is CAWSAGAFSGYTF. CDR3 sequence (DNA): TGTGCCTGGAGTGCAGGGGCTTTCTCTGGCTACACCTTC.

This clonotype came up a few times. CDR3 nucleotide sequence: TGTGCCAGCAGGCGGGGGTCCGGGGCCAACGTCCTGACTTTC. Translated, it gives CASRRGSGANVLTF. The chain has TRBV14 and TRBJ2-6; TRBD2 aligns across 7 bases. Germline V gene lookup returns CDR1 SGHDN and CDR2 FVKESK. Trimming at V came to 6 bases and at J to 4 bases, leaving 3 bases not matched to a gene. The CDR3 length is 14 residues.

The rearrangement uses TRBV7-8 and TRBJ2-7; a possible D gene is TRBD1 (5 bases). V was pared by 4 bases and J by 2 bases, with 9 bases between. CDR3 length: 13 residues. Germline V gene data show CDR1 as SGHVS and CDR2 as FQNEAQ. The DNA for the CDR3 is TGTGCCAGCAGCTATGACAGAGCCTACGAGCAGTACGTC. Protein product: CASSYDRAYEQYV.

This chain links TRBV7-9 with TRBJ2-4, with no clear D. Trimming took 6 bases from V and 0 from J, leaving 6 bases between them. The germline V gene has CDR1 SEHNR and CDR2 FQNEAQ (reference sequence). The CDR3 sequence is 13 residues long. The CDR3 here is CASRDLAKNIQYF. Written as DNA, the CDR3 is TGTGCCAGCAGAGACTTAGCCAAAAACATTCAGTACTTC.